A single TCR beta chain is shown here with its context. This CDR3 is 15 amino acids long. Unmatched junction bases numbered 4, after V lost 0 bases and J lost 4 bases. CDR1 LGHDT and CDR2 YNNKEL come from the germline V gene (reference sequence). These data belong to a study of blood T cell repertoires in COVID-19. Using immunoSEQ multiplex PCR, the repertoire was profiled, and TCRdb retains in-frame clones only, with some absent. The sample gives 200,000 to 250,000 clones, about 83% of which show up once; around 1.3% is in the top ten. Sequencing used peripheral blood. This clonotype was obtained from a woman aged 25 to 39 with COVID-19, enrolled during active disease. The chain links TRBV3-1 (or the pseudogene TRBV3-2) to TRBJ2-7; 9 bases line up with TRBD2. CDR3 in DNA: TGTGCCAGCAGCCAAGATGTTAGCGGGGGTTACGAGCAGTACTTC. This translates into CASSQDVSGGYEQYF.